The 25 T cell receptor beta chains reported below all come from one sample, sequenced in a study of T cell repertoires in cytomegalovirus infection. Via MiXCR, TCRdb re-called the reads, giving one row per CDR3 protein. The table includes roughly 500,000 distinct CDR3 sequences, about 15% detected once. The specimen sequenced was CD8+ T cells from PBMCs. Every receptor here comes from a human donor in good health (CMV status not recorded). Some clones in this sample may be carry-over from other donors' samples.

This clonotype appeared once. One base away lies a much larger clone, so this may be a sequencing read error. The chain recombines TRBV27 with TRBJ2-3, with TRBD2 matching 12 bases. Germline V gives CDR1 MNHEY, CDR2 SMNVEV (reference sequence). The CDR3 runs 16 residues. V was clipped by 0 bases and J by 11 bases; unmatched bases: 9. The CDR3 sequence is CASSLSLAGGLYMQYF. The CDR3 DNA sequence: TGTGCCAGCAGTTTATCACTAGCGGGAGGTTTATATATGCAGTATTTT.

This clonotype was seen at least ten times. The gene calls are TRBV5-6 and TRBJ2-1, with 9 nucleotides matching TRBD2. Trimming removed 6 bases from V and 8 bases from J; junction bases left unmatched: 15. Germline CDR1 reads SGHDT; CDR2 reads YYEEEE. There are 16 residues in the CDR3. The CDR3 sequence: CASTSPPGTSIYEQFF. CDR3 nucleotides: TGTGCCAGCACCTCACCTCCCGGGACTAGCATCTATGAGCAGTTCTTC. The full variable domain, with the rest looked up from reference TRBV5-6 and TRBJ2-1, is DAGVTQSPTHLIKTRGQQVTLRCSPKSGHDTVSWYQQALGQGPQFIFQYYEEEERQRGNFPDRFSGHQFPNYSSELNVNALLLGDSALYLCASTSPPGTSIYEQFFGPGTRLTVL.

This clonotype came up many times. The junction does not match germline at one end; this may be a read error. This chain uses TRBV11-2 with TRBJ2-5; TRBD1 matches at 10 bases. Germline V CDR1 and CDR2: SGHAT, FQNNGV. The CDR3 loop spans 16 amino acids. The CDR3 sequence: CASSPLSGTGVVRVNF. The CDR3 nucleotides read TGTGCCAGCAGCCCCCTGTCCGGGACAGGGGTGGTGAGGGTGAACTTC.

The chain employs TRBV7-8 and TRBJ2-1, with a weak D call TRBD1 (5 bases). Germline V gene data show CDR1 as SGHVS and CDR2 as FQNEAQ. Trimming stripped 5 bases from V and 9 bases from J, with 23 bases between. The CDR3 has 16 residues. The CDR3 loop reads CASSPLSAGLRGEQFF. The CDR3, as DNA: TGTGCCAGCAGCCCCCTATCCGCCGGTCTTAGGGGTGAGCAGTTCTTC.

On this clonotype: A read error may be the cause here, since a much bigger clone is one base away. The rearrangement links TRBV6-1 to TRBJ2-3; D ambiguous. Trimming removed 2 bases at V and 5 bases at J, with 11 bases between. The CDR3 has 14 amino acids. The germline V gene encodes CDR1 MNHNS and CDR2 SASEGT. CDR3 residues: CASSEPLDLDTQYF. In nucleotides, the CDR3 is TGTGCCAGCAGTGAACCCCTAGATCTAGATACGCAGTATTTT.

This clonotype appeared many times. The V gene is TRBV7-7, the J gene TRBJ2-1, with 10 bases identical to TRBD2. CDR1 and CDR2 from the germline V gene are SSHAT and FNYEAQ (reference sequence). The CDR3 totals 16 residues. V lost 0 bases to trimming and J lost 6 bases; unmatched junction nucleotides: 5. Here the CDR3 reads CASSLAPSGGVNEQFF. CDR3 nucleotide sequence: TGTGCCAGCAGCTTAGCCCCTAGCGGGGGTGTCAATGAGCAGTTCTTC.

Only a few counts were recorded for this clonotype. J is TRBJ2-5 and V is TRBV3-1; 10 bases are a match to TRBD1. V was clipped by 2 bases and J by 2 bases; unmatched bases: 5. The CDR3 spans 16 residues. Germline CDR1 LGHDT, CDR2 YNNKEL (reference sequence). CDR3 protein: CASSQWTGGTQETQYF. The CDR3 nucleotides are TGTGCCAGCAGCCAATGGACAGGGGGGACTCAAGAGACCCAGTACTTC.

This clonotype has a handful of counts. This chain links TRBV13 with TRBJ2-7; D perhaps matches TRBD2 (6 bases). CDR3 length: 14 residues. CDR1 and CDR2 from the germline V gene are PRHDT and FYEKMQ (reference sequence). With 0 bases removed from V and 3 bases from J, the gap between germline ends came to 9 bases. The CDR3 sequence is CASSLGSGDYEQYF. CDR3 nucleotides: TGTGCCAGCAGCTTAGGGTCGGGGGACTACGAGCAGTACTTC.

This clonotype was seen more than once but under ten times. This chain connects TRBV20-1 to TRBJ1-2, with D tentatively TRBD1 (5 bases). The CDR3 loop spans 14 amino acids. Germline assignment: CDR1 DFQATT and CDR2 SNEGSKA (reference sequence). The V and J ends lost 0 bases and 2 bases respectively, with 10 bases between them. Written as DNA, the CDR3 is TGCAGTGCTAGAGACCCGACAGACAACTATGGCTACACCTTC. Encoded protein: CSARDPTDNYGYTF.

On this clonotype itself: One end of the junction is discordant with germline, which a read error may explain. The chain combines TRBV12-3 or TRBV12-4 with TRBJ1-4, with a tentative D call TRBD1 (5 bases). The CDR3 runs to 16 residues. CDR3 region: CASSPTGAGPDEKMFF. CDR3 DNA: TGTGCAAGCAGCCCAACTGGAGCGGGGCCTGATGAAAAAATGTTTTTT.

This clonotype was recorded a few times. In DNA, the CDR3 is TGCAGTGCTGGACTAGCGGGGGGCGTGGAGACCCAGTACTTC. Translating gives CSAGLAGGVETQYF. The J gene is TRBJ2-5, the V gene TRBV20-1; 14 bases are a match to TRBD2. The CDR3 has 14 amino acids. With V trimmed by 5 bases and J by 5 bases, 4 bases remained unmatched. Per germline, CDR1 DFQATT and CDR2 SNEGSKA (reference sequence).

This chain links TRBV28 with TRBJ2-1; 13 positions agree with TRBD2. This CDR3 contains 14 residues. Germline CDR1 reads MDHEN; CDR2 reads SYDVKM. V shed 7 bases, J shed 7 bases, and the junction held 4 bases outside the gene matches. The CDR3 DNA reads TGTGCCAGCACCGGGACTAGCGGGAAGAATGAGCAGTTCTTC. Amino acid sequence: CASTGTSGKNEQFF.

The CDR3 is CASRPTEGGYTF. The DNA of the CDR3 is TGTGCCAGCAGACCCACCGAGGGTGGCTACACCTTC. The chain carries TRBV11-2 and TRBJ1-2; D is unresolved. CDR1 and CDR2 from the germline V gene are SGHAT and FQNNGV. The CDR3 spans 12 residues. The V end lost 6 bases, the J end lost 7 bases, and 12 bases lay between the germline ends.

CDR3 bases: TGTGCCACCAGTGACCCTTGGACACCGGGGGGGGAGACCCAGTACTTC. Encoded protein: CATSDPWTPGGETQYF. This chain connects TRBV24-1 to TRBJ2-5; 8 bases agree with TRBD2. The CDR3 runs 16 residues. J was trimmed by 5 bases and V by 4 bases; bases with no gene match: 11. The germline V gene has CDR1 KGHDR and CDR2 SFDVKD.

Ten or more counts support this clonotype. V and J are TRBV12-3 or TRBV12-4 and TRBJ1-4; 9 bases align to TRBD1. This CDR3 is 16 amino acids long. V shed 6 bases and J 3 bases; nucleotides not matched to a gene: 8. In DNA, the CDR3 is TGTGCCAGCAGCCCTGGACAGGGGAGACCTAATGAAAAACTGTTTTTT. Amino acid sequence: CASSPGQGRPNEKLFF.

This clonotype was detected ten times or more. The chain joins TRBV10-3 to TRBJ2-7; 9 nucleotides align to TRBD1. Germline-derived CDR1 and CDR2 are ENHRY and SYGVKD. Trimming removed 5 bases from V and 4 bases from J; junction bases left unmatched: 6. This CDR3 has 14 amino acids. DNA for the CDR3: TGTGCCATCAGTTCCGGGACAGGGTCGTACGAGCAGTACTTC. This encodes CAISSGTGSYEQYF.

V usage is TRBV24-1 and J usage is TRBJ2-3, with D possibly matching TRBD1 (6 bases). CDR3 length: 13 residues. V dropped 3 bases and J dropped 4 bases, with 7 bases sitting between them. Germline CDR1 KGHDR, CDR2 SFDVKD. CDR3 loop: CATSDPGADTQYF. The CDR3, as DNA: TGTGCCACCAGTGATCCAGGGGCAGATACGCAGTATTTT.

The chain is built from TRBV19 and TRBJ1-2, with TRBD1 matching 7 bases. After removal of 3 bases from V and 6 bases from J, the junction contained 10 bases not matched to a gene. Germline V CDR1 and CDR2: LNHDA, SQIVND (reference sequence). CDR3 length equals 15 residues. CDR3 nucleotides: TGTGCCAGTAGTATTGGATGGACAGGCCCCGATGGCTACACCTTC. This translates into CASSIGWTGPDGYTF.

In this sample, this clonotype turned up many times. The rearrangement uses TRBV11-2 and TRBJ1-1, with 9 positions matching TRBD1. Trimming took 7 bases from V and 0 from J; bases not matched to a gene: 6. Germline CDR1 reads SGHAT; CDR2 reads FQNNGV. This CDR3 is built from 15 residues. The DNA of the CDR3 is TGTGCCAGCAAACAGGGGGCCGGGATGAACACTGAAGCTTTCTTT. Its protein is CASKQGAGMNTEAFF.

The chain links TRBV4-2 to TRBJ2-2; D perhaps matches TRBD1 (6 bases). V lost 1 base, J lost 3 bases, and 15 bases lay in between. CDR1 is LGHNA and CDR2 is YNFKEQ in the germline V gene. The CDR3 totals 17 residues. The CDR3 DNA sequence: TGTGCCAGCAGCCAAGCTCTCCACGGGACACACACCGGGGAGCTGTTTTTT. Amino acid sequence: CASSQALHGTHTGELFF.

In its sample, this clonotype was seen many times. The genes are TRBV25-1 and TRBJ1-3; D unresolved. The CDR3 sequence is 16 residues long. Germline-derived CDR1 and CDR2 are MGHDK and SYGVNS. V was clipped by 4 bases and J by 0 bases, with 13 bases between them. CDR3 residues: CASSGRSPSSGNTIYF. CDR3 DNA: TGTGCCAGCAGTGGTCGTTCTCCTTCCTCTGGAAACACCATATATTTT.

There are a few counts of this clonotype. CDR3 protein: CASTGKGSDGDGYTF. CDR3 nucleotide sequence: TGTGCCAGCACCGGCAAAGGGTCGGATGGAGATGGCTACACCTTC. The rearrangement joins TRBV6-4 to TRBJ1-2; no reliable D call. Per the germline V gene, CDR1 is MRHNA and CDR2 is SNTAGT. CDR3 length: 15 amino acids. V gave up 7 bases and J gave up 6 bases, with 21 bases separating them.

The V gene is TRBV6-1, the J gene TRBJ1-4; possible D gene TRBD1, 6 bases. Trimming removed 6 bases from V and 6 bases from J, with 14 bases in between. From germline, CDR1 is MNHNS and CDR2 SASEGT. The CDR3 loop spans 14 amino acids. CDR3 amino acids: CASRPLTGDEKLFF. Written as DNA, the CDR3 is TGTGCCAGCAGGCCTCTGACAGGAGATGAAAAACTGTTTTTT.

This clonotype was detected ten times or more. This chain joins TRBV12-3 or TRBV12-4 and TRBJ2-6, with a tentative D call TRBD2 (6 bases). Between the trimmed V and J ends, which lost 7 bases and 2 bases, there was a span of 15 bases. The CDR3 has 16 residues. CDR3 sequence (DNA): TGTGCCAGCAATGGGCCGCGGGGCGCTGGGGCCAACGTCCTGACTTTC. Residues: CASNGPRGAGANVLTF.

This clonotype has a handful of counts. The J gene is TRBJ2-1, the V gene TRBV20-1; 9 bases agree with TRBD2. CDR1 is DFQATT and CDR2 is SNEGSKA in the germline V gene (reference sequence). CDR3 length: 17 residues. V shed 1 base, J shed 1 base, and the junction held 8 bases outside the gene matches. The chain's CDR3 is CSARVQTTSGSYNEQFF. The CDR3 DNA reads as TGCAGTGCTAGAGTTCAAACCACTAGCGGGTCCTACAATGAGCAGTTCTTC.